Following are 31 T cell receptor beta chains from one sample sequenced in a study of blood T cell repertoires in COVID-19. Assay: immunoSEQ multiplex PCR; the TCRdb copy retains only in-frame clones and omits some. The sample consists of 68,000 or so clones, over 75% of them appearing once. What was sequenced was peripheral blood. These receptors all stem from a man aged 40-49 years with COVID-19, enrolled during active disease.

The J gene is TRBJ1-1, the V gene TRBV3-1 (or the pseudogene TRBV3-2), with D uncertain. Germline V gene sequence: CDR1 LGHDT, CDR2 YNNKEL (reference sequence). There are 13 residues in the CDR3. Trimming removed 0 bases at V and 11 bases at J, with 13 bases between. The CDR3 DNA sequence: TGTGCCAGCAGCCAAGATCGGAGAGGTGGTGCTTTCTTT. Protein sequence: CASSQDRRGGAFF.

The V and J genes are TRBV5-1 and TRBJ1-5, with 8 bases identical to TRBD1. The ends lost 2 bases at V and 5 bases at J; junction bases unmatched: 3. The CDR3 sequence is 14 residues long. Germline loops: CDR1 SGHRS, CDR2 YFSETQ. The CDR3 protein is CASSLTGGDQPQHF. DNA of the CDR3: TGCGCCAGCAGCTTAACAGGGGGAGATCAGCCCCAGCATTTT.

This clone came up a few times. The V and J genes are TRBV4-1 and TRBJ1-5; maybe TRBD1 (6 bases). Germline CDR1 reads MGHRA; CDR2 reads YSYEKL. Between the trimmed V and J ends, which lost 0 bases and 5 bases, there was a span of 14 bases. This CDR3 contains 16 residues. In DNA form, the CDR3 reads TGCGCCAGCAGCCAAGACCCACAGGGTCAAGATCAGCCCCAGCATTTT. This codes for CASSQDPQGQDQPQHF.

J is TRBJ1-2 and V is TRBV30, with TRBD1 matching 9 bases. From germline, CDR1 is GTSNPN and CDR2 SVGIG (reference sequence). The CDR3 is made up of 13 amino acids. J gave up 8 bases and V 1 base, and 5 bases lay outside the gene matches. The CDR3 DNA reads as TGTGCCTGGAGTGCGGGGACAGGGACGGGCTACACCTTC. The encoded protein is CAWSAGTGTGYTF.

The J gene is TRBJ2-5, the V gene TRBV19; TRBD2 aligns across 13 bases. CDR1 is LNHDA and CDR2 is SQIVND in the germline V gene (reference sequence). V shed 0 bases and J 4 bases; nucleotides not matched to a gene: 11. The CDR3 sequence is 19 residues long. The CDR3 DNA follows: TGTGCCAGTAGTATAGACCCAATCAGGACTAGCGGGGGATTAGAGACCCAGTACTTC. It encodes CASSIDPIRTSGGLETQYF.

The chain carries TRBV5-6 and TRBJ1-1, with D maybe TRBD1 (5 bases). The CDR3 extends over 15 amino acids. Germline values: CDR1 SGHDT, CDR2 YYEEEE. Trimming removed 0 bases from V and 9 bases from J, with 18 bases in between. The CDR3, as DNA: TGTGCCAGCAGCTTGGATGGGGCCCCGGCCTCAAAAGCTTTCTTT. Protein: CASSLDGAPASKAFF.

This clone is a singleton in its sample. The CDR3 nucleotides are TGTGCCAGCAGTATCCCGGACAAATACGAGCAGTACTTC. Translated, it gives CASSIPDKYEQYF. The chain links TRBV28 to TRBJ2-7; possible D gene TRBD1, 5 bases. The V and J ends lost 5 bases and 4 bases respectively, with 12 bases between them. CDR3 length: 13 residues. The V gene's germline CDR1 is MDHEN and CDR2 SYDVKM. Supplemented by reference TRBV28 and TRBJ2-7, the full variable domain reads DVKVTQSSRYLVKRTGEKVFLECVQDMDHENMFWYRQDPGLGLRLIYFSYDVKMKEKGDIPEGYSVSREKKERFSLILESASTNQTSMYLCASSIPDKYEQYFGPGTRLTVT.

This clone was found a few times. The rearrangement links TRBV28 to TRBJ2-5; D may be TRBD2 (5 bases). The ends were cut back, 5 bases at V and 4 bases at J, with 14 bases in the middle. This CDR3 spans 14 amino acids. The germline gives CDR1 MDHEN, CDR2 SYDVKM. The CDR3 loop is CASSIASRPETQYF. DNA for the CDR3: TGTGCCAGCAGTATAGCGTCCCGACCAGAGACCCAGTACTTC. Looking up the rest from reference TRBV28 and TRBJ2-5 gives the full variable domain: DVKVTQSSRYLVKRTGEKVFLECVQDMDHENMFWYRQDPGLGLRLIYFSYDVKMKEKGDIPEGYSVSREKKERFSLILESASTNQTSMYLCASSIASRPETQYFGPGTRLLVL.

The chain links TRBV6-5 to TRBJ1-6, with D possibly TRBD1 on 5 matching bases. The CDR3 runs to 15 residues. Deletions cut 6 bases from V and 3 bases from J, with 12 bases between. Germline V gene data show CDR1 as MNHEY and CDR2 as SVGAGI. In DNA form, the CDR3 reads TGTGCCAGCAGCGAGGTAGGGGTCTATAATTCACCCCTCCACTTT. This codes for CASSEVGVYNSPLHF.

V gene TRBV2 combines with J gene TRBJ2-7; 9 nucleotides align to TRBD1. Germline values: CDR1 SNHLY, CDR2 FYNNEI. V shed 8 bases and J 5 bases; nucleotides not matched to a gene: 13. The CDR3 has 15 residues. In DNA, the CDR3 is TGTGCCAGCTCCCTTGGGACAGGGATCATCCACGAGCAGTACTTC. This gives the protein CASSLGTGIIHEQYF.

The chain recombines TRBV19 with TRBJ2-3; 10 bases map to TRBD2. Germline CDR1 and CDR2: LNHDA and SQIVND (reference sequence). The CDR3 consists of 17 residues. Losses at the gene ends were 5 bases for V and 1 base for J; bases not matched to a gene: 9. CDR3 protein: CASSYQRGGTRTDTQYF. CDR3 DNA: TGTGCCAGTAGTTACCAGCGGGGGGGGACTCGCACAGATACGCAGTATTTT. Full variable domain (missing parts from reference TRBV19 and TRBJ2-3): DGGITQSPKYLFRKEGQNVTLSCEQNLNHDAMYWYRQDPGQGLRLIYYSQIVNDFQKGDIAEGYSVSREKKESFPLTVTSAQKNPTAFYLCASSYQRGGTRTDTQYFGPGTRLTVL.

This clone was seen a handful of times. The genes are TRBV4-1 and TRBJ1-2; 7 bases fit TRBD1. V dropped 3 bases and J dropped 3; count of bases not matched to a gene: 4. This CDR3 region has 14 residues. Germline V gene lookup returns CDR1 MGHRA and CDR2 YSYEKL. CDR3 bases: TGCGCCAGCAGCCAGCCGACAGGGTACTATGGCTACACCTTC. Encoded protein: CASSQPTGYYGYTF.

This chain joins TRBV10-3 and TRBJ2-2; 11 bases align to TRBD2. Per the germline V gene, CDR1 is ENHRY and CDR2 is SYGVKD. This CDR3 spans 14 amino acids. V lost 8 bases, J lost 4 bases, and 3 bases stayed unmatched. DNA for the CDR3: TGTGCCATCTTTAGCGGGGGGGGCACCGGGGAGCTGTTTTTT. Translating it yields CAIFSGGGTGELFF.

The V call is TRBV3-1 (or the pseudogene TRBV3-2), the J call TRBJ1-3, with 7 bases lining up with TRBD1. Germline assignment: CDR1 LGHDT and CDR2 YNNKEL (reference sequence). This CDR3 comprises 15 residues. J was trimmed by 4 bases and V by 4 bases; bases with no gene match: 7. CDR3 in DNA: TGTGCCAGCAGCCCCCGAGGGACAGAAGGAAACACCATATATTTT. This codes for CASSPRGTEGNTIYF.

This clone was detected a few times. The chain combines TRBV7-9 with TRBJ2-5; D unresolved. This CDR3 has 13 residues. Germline V gene lookup returns CDR1 SEHNR and CDR2 FQNEAQ (reference sequence). V lost 4 bases and J lost 5, with 11 bases in between. The CDR3 region has the DNA TGTGCCAGCAGCTCTCCCCCTAGGGAGACCCAGTACTTC. Protein product: CASSSPPRETQYF.

The gene calls are TRBV7-9 and TRBJ1-6, with 8 bases lining up with TRBD1. Looked up from germline, CDR1 is SEHNR and CDR2 is FQNEAQ (reference sequence). CDR3 size: 14 residues. V was clipped by 1 base and J by 7 bases; unmatched bases: 0. The CDR3 spells CASSLGTGNSPLHF. CDR3 sequence (DNA): TGTGCCAGCAGCTTAGGGACAGGGAATTCACCCCTCCACTTT. The whole variable domain, remainder taken from reference TRBV7-9 and TRBJ1-6, is DTGVSQNPRHKITKRGQNVTFRCDPISEHNRLYWYRQTLGQGPEFLTYFQNEAQLEKSRLLSDRFSAERPKGSFSTLEIQRTEQGDSAMYLCASSLGTGNSPLHFGNGTRLTVT.

The chain employs TRBV7-2 and TRBJ1-1; D might be TRBD1 (6 bases). This CDR3 is built from 13 residues. The V end was cut by 2 bases, the J end by 5 bases, with 9 bases between. CDR1 SGHTA and CDR2 FQGNSA come from the germline V gene. The CDR3 loop is CASSLQGQTEAFF. The CDR3 DNA follows: TGTGCCAGCAGCTTACAGGGGCAAACTGAAGCTTTCTTT.

This clone occurred once. The CDR3 is CASQTEDIEQYF. The CDR3 region has the DNA TGTGCCAGCCAAACGGAGGATATCGAGCAGTACTTC. The genes are TRBV28 and TRBJ2-7, with D maybe TRBD2 (5 bases). CDR1 is MDHEN and CDR2 is SYDVKM in the germline V gene. Trimming removed 8 bases from V and 6 bases from J, with 14 bases in between. This CDR3 is 12 amino acids long.

The CDR3 region is CASGTVTTGELFF. CDR3 nucleotides: TGTGCCAGCGGGACAGTAACCACCGGGGAGCTGTTTTTT. V gene TRBV28 combines with J gene TRBJ2-2; 7 bases match TRBD1. After removal of 8 bases from V and 4 bases from J, the junction contained 4 bases not matched to a gene. The CDR3 runs 13 residues. The germline V gene encodes CDR1 MDHEN and CDR2 SYDVKM.

CDR3 region: CATGTGGGLNTEAFF. DNA of the CDR3: TGTGCCACCGGGACAGGAGGGGGGCTGAACACTGAAGCTTTCTTT. V usage is TRBV15 and J usage is TRBJ1-1, with TRBD1 matching 8 bases. The CDR3 length is 15 residues. J was trimmed by 0 bases and V by 8 bases; bases with no gene match: 8. Germline assignment: CDR1 LNHNV and CDR2 YYDKDF (reference sequence). Drawing the rest from reference TRBV15 and TRBJ1-1, the complete variable domain is DAMVIQNPRYQVTQFGKPVTLSCSQTLNHNVMYWYQQKSSQAPKLLFHYYDKDFNNEADTPDNFQSRRPNTSFCFLDIRSPGLGDTAMYLCATGTGGGLNTEAFFGQGTRLTVV.

This rearrangement joins TRBV10-1 to TRBJ2-1, with 8 bases lining up with TRBD1. V lost 9 bases, J lost 7 bases, and 8 bases stayed unmatched. Germline-derived CDR1 and CDR2 are WNHNN and SYGVQD (reference sequence). The CDR3 runs 13 residues. CDR3 sequence reads: CASRQTGVNEQFF. CDR3 nucleotides: TGCGCCAGTCGCCAGACAGGGGTGAATGAGCAGTTCTTC.

The chain carries TRBV27 and TRBJ1-5, with D possibly matching TRBD1 (5 bases). V lost 0 bases, J lost 8 bases, and 11 bases lay in between. The CDR3 has 14 amino acids. Germline loops: CDR1 MNHEY, CDR2 SMNVEV (reference sequence). CDR3 in amino acids: CASSLSGGWEPQHF. CDR3 bases: TGTGCCAGCAGTTTATCCGGGGGGTGGGAGCCCCAGCATTTT.

The sample holds one count of this clone. V gene TRBV4-1 combines with J gene TRBJ1-2; perhaps TRBD1 as D (6 bases). Trimming pared 1 base from V and 8 bases from J, leaving 20 bases between. This CDR3 region has 16 residues. Germline loops: CDR1 MGHRA, CDR2 YSYEKL. The CDR3 DNA reads as TGCGCCAGCAGCCAAGTTTTGGTTCTCGGGGGGCGGGGCTACACCTTC. It translates to CASSQVLVLGGRGYTF.

The chain carries TRBV30 and TRBJ1-1; maybe TRBD1 (6 bases). Germline assignment: CDR1 GTSNPN and CDR2 SVGIG (reference sequence). Trimming removed 1 base at V and 3 bases at J, with 9 bases between. CDR3 length: 13 residues. The CDR3: CAWSENRDTEAFF. CDR3 DNA: TGTGCCTGGAGTGAAAACAGGGACACTGAAGCTTTCTTT.

The rearrangement links TRBV9 to TRBJ2-3; TRBD2 aligns across 9 bases. Per germline, CDR1 SGDLS and CDR2 YYNGEE. V lost 1 base to trimming and J lost 1 base; unmatched junction nucleotides: 4. This CDR3 is built from 16 residues. CDR3 in DNA: TGTGCCAGCAGCGTACGGCGGGGGGGCGGCACAGATACGCAGTATTTT. Encoded protein: CASSVRRGGGTDTQYF. The whole variable domain, remainder taken from reference TRBV9 and TRBJ2-3, is DSGVTQTPKHLITATGQRVTLRCSPRSGDLSVYWYQQSLDQGLQFLIQYYNGEERAKGNILERFSAQQFPDLHSELNLSSLELGDSALYFCASSVRRGGGTDTQYFGPGTRLTVL.

The chain recombines TRBV10-3 with TRBJ2-2; TRBD1 might be the D (6 bases). Trimming took off 10 bases at V and 5 bases at J, with 17 bases between the two ends. This CDR3 region has 14 residues. The germline CDR1 and CDR2 sequences are ENHRY and SYGVKD. Written as DNA, the CDR3 is TGTGCCACTAGAGAAGGGGGTGGGACCGGGGAGCTGTTTTTT. It translates to CATREGGGTGELFF.

V is TRBV6-5 and J is TRBJ1-5; D is unclear. The CDR3 is 11 amino acids. Trimming left V 8 bases short and J 3 bases short, with 5 bases between. Germline V CDR1 and CDR2: MNHEY, SVGAGI. The DNA of the CDR3 is TGTGCCAGCCGTCTCAATCAGCCCCAGCATTTT. Its protein is CASRLNQPQHF.

The chain uses TRBV7-9 and TRBJ1-6; TRBD1 matches at 9 bases. The V gene's germline CDR1 is SEHNR and CDR2 FQNEAQ (reference sequence). The CDR3 has 14 residues. V dropped 11 bases and J dropped 8; count of bases not matched to a gene: 10. CDR3 region: CASETGQGDSPLHF. The CDR3 region has the DNA TGTGCCTCCGAAACGGGACAGGGCGATTCACCCCTCCACTTT.

The rearrangement links TRBV28 to TRBJ1-6, with TRBD1 matching 10 bases. V lost 5 bases and J lost 9; bases outside the gene matches: 7. In germline, CDR1 is MDHEN, CDR2 SYDVKM. CDR3 length equals 15 residues. CDR3 sequence: CASSHPDRGLSPLHF. CDR3 DNA: TGTGCCAGCAGTCATCCCGACAGGGGGCTTTCACCCCTCCACTTT. The full variable domain, in which reference TRBV28 and TRBJ1-6 provide the parts outside the CDR3, is DVKVTQSSRYLVKRTGEKVFLECVQDMDHENMFWYRQDPGLGLRLIYFSYDVKMKEKGDIPEGYSVSREKKERFSLILESASTNQTSMYLCASSHPDRGLSPLHFGNGTRLTVT.

The chain combines TRBV21-1 with TRBJ2-7; the D call TRBD1 from the table was never checked on the DNA. TRBV21-1 represents a pseudogene. CDR3 size: 12 residues. The CDR3: CASTNQGSEQYF. DNA of the CDR3: TGTGCCAGCACCAACCAGGGGTCCGAGCAGTACTTC.

The J gene is TRBJ1-2, the V gene TRBV11-2; TRBD1 agrees at 7 bases. The J segment lost 6 bases and the V segment lost 4 bases, leaving 5 bases of the junction unmatched. The CDR3 totals 13 residues. In germline, CDR1 is SGHAT, CDR2 FQNNGV. The CDR3, as DNA: TGTGCCAGCAGCTCCCGGACAGGCCATGGCTACACCTTC. Residues: CASSSRTGHGYTF.